These T cell receptor beta chains were read from a single sample in a study of T cells after posttransplantation cyclophosphamide. TCRdb's copy holds only in-frame clones and misses some; the assay was immunoSEQ multiplex PCR. The sample includes fewer than 6,000 clones, approximately 72% of them seen just once. The sequencing here drew on PBMCs, taken 362 days after allogeneic stem cell transplant with posttransplant cyclophosphamide. The source is a male patient aged 55 to 69 who received an allogeneic stem cell transplant from an unrelated donor, was CMV-positive, and had acute GVHD only. Some T cells may be graft donor cells. The CDR3 runs from the conserved cysteine through the conserved F or W. The D gene is left open where the match is weak. The size field is filled for only some rows; it gives once, few, many or a size class.

J gene,clone size,D gene,V gene,CDR3 DNA,CDR3 protein
TRBJ2-7,-,-,TRBV7-2,TGTGCCAGCAGTCTAGAGGAGAGGTCAGGGACCTACGAGCAGTACTTC,CASSLEERSGTYEQYF
TRBJ1-1,few,TRBD1,TRBV5-4,TGTGCCAGCAGCCCCGGACAGGAGAATGAAGCTTTCTTT,CASSPGQENEAFF
TRBJ1-2,-,-,TRBV29-1,TGCAGCGTTGGGATCAGGGATGGCTACACCTTC,CSVGIRDGYTF
TRBJ2-7,-,-,TRBV7-3,TGTGCCAGCAGCTTAGAGCCTAGCAGCTACGAGCAGTACTTC,CASSLEPSSYEQYF
TRBJ2-7,-,TRBD1,TRBV6-5,TGTGCCAGCAGCTGGAGACAGGGGGAATACTACGAGCAGTACTTC,CASSWRQGEYYEQYF
TRBJ1-2,-,-,TRBV9,TGTGCCAGCAGCGTAGAGAGCTATGGCTACACCTTC,CASSVESYGYTF
TRBJ1-2,-,-,TRBV5-4,TGTGCCAGCAGCGCTGGAGTCGCCTATGGCTACACCTTC,CASSAGVAYGYTF
TRBJ2-5,-,-,TRBV11-2,TGTGCCAGCAGCTTAGGGAGAGAGACCCAGTACTTC,CASSLGRETQYF
TRBJ1-5,-,-,TRBV7-2,TGTGCCAGCAGCTTAGGGACAGTCAATCAGCCCCAGCATTTT,CASSLGTVNQPQHF
TRBJ1-1,-,-,TRBV6-6,TGTGCCAGCAGTCGGAAAGACAGGATGAACACTGAAGCTTTCTTT,CASSRKDRMNTEAFF
TRBJ2-7,-,-,TRBV5-1,TGCGCCAGCAGCTTGGAAAATAACTACGAGCAGTACTTC,CASSLENNYEQYF
TRBJ2-3,-,-,TRBV5-5,TGTGCCAGCAGCTTGACAGGCTCAGATACGCAGTATTTT,CASSLTGSDTQYF
TRBJ2-1,once,-,TRBV9,TGTGCCAGCAGCCCCCCGTCGGGGTTGGTGTCCTACAATGAGCAGTTCTTC,CASSPPSGLVSYNEQFF
TRBJ1-1,-,-,TRBV4-3,TGCGCCAGCAGCCAAGATGGGCGGGGCACTGAAGCTTTCTTT,CASSQDGRGTEAFF
TRBJ2-7,-,TRBD1,TRBV14,TGTGCCAGCAGCCGGGACAGGGAATACGAGCAGTACTTC,CASSRDREYEQYF
TRBJ1-2,-,TRBD1,TRBV29-1,TGCAGCGCCGACAGGGGCTCGGACTATGGCTACACCTTC,CSADRGSDYGYTF
TRBJ1-4,few,-,TRBV27,TGTGCCAGCAGTTTCTCCCCAACTAATGAAAAACTGTTTTTT,CASSFSPTNEKLFF
TRBJ1-1,-,-,TRBV11-1,TGTGCCAGCAGCCGAAGGGGACTCCCAGACACTGAAGCTTTCTTT,CASSRRGLPDTEAFF
TRBJ2-7,-,TRBD2,TRBV5-1,TGCGCCAGCAGCTCAGCGGGAGGGCCGTACGAGCAGTACTTC,CASSSAGGPYEQYF
TRBJ2-3,-,TRBD2,TRBV15,TGTGCCACCAGCCCACGGACTAGCGGGACAGATACGCAGTATTTT,CATSPRTSGTDTQYF
TRBJ1-5,-,-,TRBV4-2,TGTGCCAGCAGCCAAGATCTGGTCCCAGGGAGCAATCAGCCCCAGCATTTT,CASSQDLVPGSNQPQHF
TRBJ2-2,-,TRBD2,TRBV27,TGTGCCAGCAGTTTAAAAGCGGGAGGGCCGGCGGGTTGGTCCGGGGAGCTGTTTTTT,CASSLKAGGPAGWSGELFF
TRBJ2-6,-,TRBD2,TRBV6-5,TGTGCCAGCAGCCGTCAGCGGGATGGGGCCAACGTCCTGACTTTC,CASSRQRDGANVLTF
TRBJ2-1,-,TRBD2,TRBV6-6,TGTGCCAGCAAGGCTAGCGGGAGCCCATACAATGAGCAGTTCTTC,CASKASGSPYNEQFF
TRBJ2-3,-,TRBD2,TRBV15,TGTGCCACCAGTACTAGCGGGCGCACAGATACGCAGTATTTT,CATSTSGRTDTQYF
TRBJ1-2,few,-,TRBV12-5,TGTGCTAGTGGCCCTGACAGAACGAGCTACACCTTC,CASGPDRTSYTF
TRBJ2-7,-,-,TRBV29-1,TGCAGCGTCGCCGTCCGAGCCTCCTACGAGCAGTACTTC,CSVAVRASYEQYF
TRBJ1-5,-,-,TRBV28,TGTGCCAGCAGTTGGTCGGGTATCGGCAATCAGCCCCAGCATTTT,CASSWSGIGNQPQHF
TRBJ1-1,-,-,TRBV7-9,TGTGCCAGCAGCCCGTTCCGGGGTGGATTGAACACTGAAGCTTTCTTT,CASSPFRGGLNTEAFF
TRBJ1-2,once,TRBD1,TRBV30,TGTGCCTGGAGTGTACGGACAGGGAGAGCTGGCTACACCTTC,CAWSVRTGRAGYTF
TRBJ2-2,-,TRBD1,TRBV30,TGTGCCAAGGGGGCCGGCGGGGAGCTGTTTTTT,CAKGAGGELFF
TRBJ1-1,-,TRBD1,TRBV5-1,TGCGCCAGTAGGACAGGAGCGAACACTGAAGCTTTCTTT,CASRTGANTEAFF
TRBJ2-5,large,-,TRBV6-1,TGTGCCAGCAGTGAGGCCGTAGCCGAGACCCAGTACTTC,CASSEAVAETQYF
TRBJ2-6,-,-,TRBV4-3,TGCGCCAGCAGCCAAGAACAGGCTGGGGCCAACGTCCTGACTTTC,CASSQEQAGANVLTF
TRBJ2-2,medium-sized,-,TRBV5-6,TGTGCCAGCAGTTTAGTACAAGGGGACACCGGGGAGCTGTTTTTT,CASSLVQGDTGELFF
TRBJ2-4,-,-,TRBV28,TGTGCCAGCAGTTTAAGCCCCGCCCCTACAGGGAAGGAGGACATTCAGTACTTC,CASSLSPAPTGKEDIQYF
TRBJ2-7,-,-,TRBV28,TGTGCCAGCAGCCGAAGCTACGCGCAGTACTTC,CASSRSYAQYF
TRBJ2-1,-,TRBD2,TRBV9,TGTGCCAGCAGCGTGGACCCGGGGACTAGCGGGGTGGATGAGCAGTTCTTC,CASSVDPGTSGVDEQFF
TRBJ2-5,-,-,TRBV6-6,TGTGCCAGCAGAGGAACCCAACAGGAGACCCAGTACTTC,CASRGTQQETQYF
TRBJ1-4,-,-,TRBV15,TGTGCCACCAGCGCCGGACAGAAAGTTAATGAAAAACTGTTTTTT,CATSAGQKVNEKLFF
TRBJ2-7,-,-,TRBV5-4,TGTGCCAGCAGCCAGGGACAAAACTACGAGCAGTACTTC,CASSQGQNYEQYF
TRBJ2-7,-,-,TRBV11-2,TGTGCCAGCAGCGTCGGCGGGGGCGCGTACGAGCAGTACTTC,CASSVGGGAYEQYF
TRBJ2-7,-,TRBD2,TRBV5-4,TGTGCCAGCAGCCCGACTAGCGGGGGTACCTACGAGCAGTACTTC,CASSPTSGGTYEQYF
TRBJ1-1,-,TRBD1,TRBV28,TGTGCCGGGCGACCCGGGACAGGTATGAACACTGAAGCTTTCTTT,CAGRPGTGMNTEAFF